This T cell receptor beta chain emerged from a study of control samples from healthy donors and cancer patients (dated by TCRdb to the early 2020s). Including the terminal cysteine and phenylalanine, the CDR3 comprises 17 residues. The sequence is cut down to CDR3 DNA, 51 bases in frame from base 1. For CDR1 and CDR2, the germline V gene lists KGHSH and LQKENI. The V and J ends are trimmed by 0 bases and 3 bases, leaving 18 bases between them. Points on this clone: Its specific antigen is unknown. No qualities accompany the bases; no much larger clone lies one base away.

Receptor amplification or capture employed the immunoSEQ multiplex PCR assay. TCRdb holds this immuneACCESS table with in-frame rearrangements only. Some clones are missing; in checked studies, unresolved V genes explain under half, and the rest has no known cause. This sample holds about 59,000 clones; about 92% were observed only once. The ten largest clones add up to 1.7% of the sample. This sequence was found in a man aged 40-55 years with colorectal cancer. Source material: PBMCs. The rearranged segments are TRBV18 and TRBJ2-7; the D segment might be TRBD1 or TRBD2, since each matches 6 bases. CDR3 sequence: CASSPPEGVGGGYEQYF. Here is the DNA: TGTGCCAGCTCACCACCGGAAGGTGTGGGGGGCGGCTACGAGCAGTACTTC.